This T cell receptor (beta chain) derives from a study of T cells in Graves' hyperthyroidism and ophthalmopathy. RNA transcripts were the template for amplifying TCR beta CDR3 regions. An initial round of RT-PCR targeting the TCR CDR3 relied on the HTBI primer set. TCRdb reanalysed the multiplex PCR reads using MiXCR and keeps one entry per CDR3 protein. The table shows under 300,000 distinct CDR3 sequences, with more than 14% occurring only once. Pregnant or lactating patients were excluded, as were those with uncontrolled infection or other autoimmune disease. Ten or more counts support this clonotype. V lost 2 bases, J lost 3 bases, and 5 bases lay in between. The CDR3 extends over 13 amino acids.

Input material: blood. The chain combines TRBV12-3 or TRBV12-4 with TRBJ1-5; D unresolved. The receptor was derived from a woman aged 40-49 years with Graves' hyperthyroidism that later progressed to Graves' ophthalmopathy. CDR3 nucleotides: TGTGCCAGCAGTTTAAAGGCCAATCAGCCCCAGCATTTT. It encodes CASSLKANQPQHF.